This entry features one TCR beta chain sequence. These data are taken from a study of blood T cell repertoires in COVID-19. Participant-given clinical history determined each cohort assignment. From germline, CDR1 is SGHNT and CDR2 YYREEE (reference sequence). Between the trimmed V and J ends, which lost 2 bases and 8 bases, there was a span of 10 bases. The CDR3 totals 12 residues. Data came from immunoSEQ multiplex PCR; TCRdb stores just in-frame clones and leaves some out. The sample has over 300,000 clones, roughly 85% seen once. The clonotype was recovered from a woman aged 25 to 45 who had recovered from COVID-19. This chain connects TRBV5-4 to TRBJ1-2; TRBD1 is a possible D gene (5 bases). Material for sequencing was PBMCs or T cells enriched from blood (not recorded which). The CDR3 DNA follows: TGTGCCAGCAGCTTACAGGCCCTGGGCTACACCTTC. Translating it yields CASSLQALGYTF. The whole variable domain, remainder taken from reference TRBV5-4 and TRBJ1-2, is ETGVTQSPTHLIKTRGQQVTLRCSSQSGHNTVSWYQQALGQGPQFIFQYYREEENGRGNFPPRFSGLQFPNYSSELNVNALELDDSALYLCASSLQALGYTFGSGTRLTVV.